Below are 21 T cell receptor beta chains sequenced from a single sample in a study of technical replicates of blood from a handful of donors. The data were produced by immunoSEQ multiplex PCR, yet TCRdb's version contains in-frame clones alone and is incomplete. Here the sample spans tens of thousands of clones, 90% to 95% being singletons. Material for sequencing was T cells isolated from PBMCs. The receptors were gathered from a human donor in good health.

The CDR3 region is CASSYFSQGSGNTIYF. Written as DNA, the CDR3 is TGTGCCAGCAGTTACTTTAGCCAGGGCTCTGGAAACACCATATATTTT. The gene calls are TRBV6-5 and TRBJ1-3; D is possibly TRBD1 (5 bases). With 1 base removed from V and 0 bases from J, the gap between germline ends came to 10 bases. Germline V CDR1 and CDR2: MNHEY, SVGAGI. The CDR3 runs to 16 residues.

The chain employs TRBV5-6 and TRBJ2-1; possibly TRBD2 for D (6 bases). The CDR3 consists of 16 residues. The ends were cut back, 0 bases at V and 7 bases at J, with 17 bases in the middle. Germline assignment: CDR1 SGHDT and CDR2 YYEEEE. The CDR3 DNA is TGTGCCAGCAGCTTGGGGGGAGGACTTTTCGGGAATGAGCAGTTCTTC. Protein: CASSLGGGLFGNEQFF.

V is TRBV28 and J is TRBJ2-7; 7 nucleotides align to TRBD1. The junction had 11 bases not matched to a gene; V was cut back by 6 bases and J by 0 bases. The CDR3 sequence is 16 residues long. Germline values: CDR1 MDHEN, CDR2 SYDVKM. CDR3 sequence (DNA): TGTGCCAGCAGCAAACCCGGGACAGCAAACTCCTACGAGCAGTACTTC. It codes for CASSKPGTANSYEQYF.

V gene TRBV6-5 combines with J gene TRBJ1-1; D is uncertain. V shed 0 bases and J shed 8 bases, with 10 bases lying between them. Germline assignment: CDR1 MNHEY and CDR2 SVGAGI. The CDR3 totals 13 residues. CDR3 protein: CASSYSTGFEAFF. CDR3 DNA sequence: TGTGCCAGCAGTTACTCGACGGGATTCGAAGCTTTCTTT.

This clone was recorded once. The chain has TRBV13 and TRBJ2-1; 11 nucleotides line up with TRBD2. CDR1 and CDR2 (germline): PRHDT, FYEKMQ (reference sequence). After removal of 6 bases from V and 4 bases from J, the junction contained 8 bases not matched to a gene. The CDR3 has 16 amino acids. The CDR3 sequence is CASRRVAGGFYNEQFF. CDR3 DNA sequence: TGTGCCAGCAGAAGGGTAGCGGGGGGGTTTTACAATGAGCAGTTCTTC.

In this sample, this clone turned up once. The CDR3 reads CASSSRGRATEAFF. CDR3 in DNA: TGTGCCAGCAGTTCCAGGGGGCGGGCCACTGAAGCTTTCTTT. The chain joins TRBV6-5 to TRBJ1-1; 8 positions agree with TRBD1. This CDR3 has 14 residues. Germline V gene sequence: CDR1 MNHEY, CDR2 SVGAGI. Trimming at V came to 4 bases and at J to 4 bases, leaving 5 bases not matched to a gene.

V gene TRBV2 combines with J gene TRBJ2-1; a weak D match, TRBD1 (6 bases). With 6 bases removed from V and 7 bases from J, the gap between germline ends came to 19 bases. Germline values: CDR1 SNHLY, CDR2 FYNNEI. CDR3 length: 15 amino acids. The CDR3 nucleotides read TGTGCCAGCAGCAAGCTCGGACACAGGGAGAATGAGCAGTTCTTC. Protein product: CASSKLGHRENEQFF.

The chain is built from TRBV5-6 and TRBJ2-1, with a weak D call TRBD2 (5 bases). Germline V gene sequence: CDR1 SGHDT, CDR2 YYEEEE. This CDR3 has 16 residues. The V gene lost 4 bases and the J gene lost 0 bases, with 14 bases spanning the gap. In DNA form, the CDR3 reads TGTGCCAGCAGCCCTACTTCGGGGAGCTCCTACAATGAGCAGTTCTTC. Its translation is CASSPTSGSSYNEQFF.

The chain recombines TRBV4-1 with TRBJ2-7; 7 bases match TRBD1. Germline V gives CDR1 MGHRA, CDR2 YSYEKL. The CDR3 totals 15 residues. J gave up 1 base and V 1 base, and 4 bases lay outside the gene matches. The CDR3 DNA reads TGCGCCAGCAGCCAAGGATGGGGACAGTCCTACGAGCAGTACTTC. It encodes CASSQGWGQSYEQYF.

The chain is built from TRBV5-5 and TRBJ1-1, with 7 bases matching TRBD1. Germline V gene sequence: CDR1 SGHKS, CDR2 YYEKEE (reference sequence). After removal of 0 bases from V and 3 bases from J, the junction contained 5 bases not matched to a gene. This CDR3 region has 15 residues. For the CDR3, the DNA is TGTGCCAGCAGCTTGGTTACAGGGGCTCACACTGAAGCTTTCTTT. It encodes CASSLVTGAHTEAFF. Based on the CDR3 plus reference TRBV5-5 and TRBJ1-1, the full variable domain is DAGVTQSPTHLIKTRGQQVTLRCSPISGHKSVSWYQQVLGQGPQFIFQYYEKEERGRGNFPDRFSARQFPNYSSELNVNALLLGDSALYLCASSLVTGAHTEAFFGQGTRLTVV.

This sequence joins TRBV7-8 and TRBJ2-7; no clear D. Germline CDR1 and CDR2: SGHVS and FQNEAQ. The CDR3 consists of 11 residues. V lost 3 bases and J 3 bases, leaving 3 bases between the germline ends. The CDR3 DNA reads as TGTGCCAGCAGCTTTAGCTACGAGCAGTACTTC. Translated: CASSFSYEQYF.

This clone occurred a few times. The rearrangement joins TRBV2 to TRBJ1-1, with D hard to call. The germline V gene encodes CDR1 SNHLY and CDR2 FYNNEI. The CDR3 is made up of 14 amino acids. V gave up 3 bases and J gave up 5 bases, with 13 bases separating them. In DNA form, the CDR3 reads TGTGCCAGCAGTGAGGGCTTCAAGGATACTGAAGCTTTCTTT. Encoded protein: CASSEGFKDTEAFF.

V is TRBV11-2 and J is TRBJ2-1, with TRBD2 matching 9 bases. Germline loops: CDR1 SGHAT, CDR2 FQNNGV. The CDR3 is 15 amino acids. With V trimmed by 4 bases and J by 2 bases, 3 bases remained unmatched. The CDR3 DNA reads as TGTGCCAGCAGCTCCGGGACTAGCCCCTACAATGAGCAGTTCTTC. Protein sequence: CASSSGTSPYNEQFF.

V gene TRBV6-1 combines with J gene TRBJ2-7; the D is unclear. The CDR3 consists of 11 residues. V was shortened by 5 bases and J by 7 bases, with 9 bases between the two germline ends. Germline CDR1 and CDR2: MNHNS and SASEGT. DNA of the CDR3: TGTGCCAGCAGTCAGATGTGGGAGCAGTACTTC. This encodes CASSQMWEQYF.

The chain recombines TRBV14 with TRBJ1-2; TRBD1 might be the D (5 bases). Germline values: CDR1 SGHDN, CDR2 FVKESK. V was cut by 0 bases and J by 8 bases, with 13 bases left in between. The CDR3 loop spans 14 amino acids. CDR3 nucleotide sequence: TGTGCCAGCAGCCAAGATAGTCGGAGGGGCGGCTACACCTTC. Translation: CASSQDSRRGGYTF. The whole variable domain, filled in from reference TRBV14 and TRBJ1-2, reads EAGVTQFPSHSVIEKGQTVTLRCDPISGHDNLYWYRRVMGKEIKFLLHFVKESKQDESGMPNNRFLAERTGGTYSTLKVQPAELEDSGVYFCASSQDSRRGGYTFGSGTRLTVV.

The chain joins TRBV29-1 to TRBJ1-2; D is perhaps TRBD1 (6 bases). This CDR3 comprises 12 residues. CDR1 and CDR2 (germline): SQVTM, ANQGSEA. V lost 7 bases to trimming and J lost 5 bases, with 14 bases between them. The DNA for the CDR3 is TGCAGCGCCTTACTTGGACAGTATGGCTACACCTTC. Amino acid sequence: CSALLGQYGYTF.

V usage is TRBV2 and J usage is TRBJ2-1; the D is unclear. The V and J ends lost 8 bases and 4 bases respectively, with 18 bases between them. Per germline, CDR1 SNHLY and CDR2 FYNNEI. The CDR3 loop spans 15 amino acids. The CDR3 sequence is CASDDTSRLYNEQFF. The CDR3 coding sequence is TGTGCCAGCGACGACACCTCCCGCCTTTACAATGAGCAGTTCTTC.

In its sample, this clone was seen once. This chain uses TRBV7-3 with TRBJ1-2; weak D call: TRBD1 (5 bases). Germline CDR1 SGHTA, CDR2 FQGTGA. The CDR3 runs 15 residues. Trimming removed 5 bases from V and 3 bases from J, with 16 bases in between. The CDR3 nucleotides are TGTGCCAGCAGCCAAACCTGGGGGAGGGACTATGGCTACACCTTC. Amino acids: CASSQTWGRDYGYTF.

The V gene is TRBV19, the J gene TRBJ2-7; 12 bases match TRBD2. The ends lost 5 bases at V and 9 bases at J; junction bases unmatched: 14. Germline V lookup: CDR1 LNHDA, CDR2 SQIVND (reference sequence). There are 16 residues in the CDR3. CDR3 DNA sequence: TGTGCCAGTAGTTTAGTACTAGCGGGGGGACCCGAAGCGCAGTACTTC. Its protein is CASSLVLAGGPEAQYF.

The V and J genes are TRBV19 and TRBJ2-7; TRBD1 matches at 8 bases. With V trimmed by 6 bases and J by 2 bases, 3 bases remained unmatched. CDR1 is LNHDA and CDR2 is SQIVND in the germline V gene (reference sequence). This CDR3 contains 13 residues. CDR3 bases: TGTGCCAGTAGGCCGGGACAGGCCTACGAGCAGTACTTC. This translates into CASRPGQAYEQYF.

The gene calls are TRBV11-3 and TRBJ2-7; TRBD1 matches 9 bases. Germline-derived CDR1 and CDR2 are SGHNT and YENEEA. The CDR3 is 14 residues long. After removal of 5 bases from V and 6 bases from J, the junction contained 8 bases not matched to a gene. The CDR3 DNA follows: TGTGCCAGCAGCCTAACCGGGACAGGGTTCGAGCAGTACTTC. Translating it yields CASSLTGTGFEQYF.